The subject of this entry is one T cell receptor (beta chain). This specimen comes from a study of T cells expressing NK-cell markers. TCRdb re-analyzed the 5' RACE reads; it lists each CDR3 protein once, without DNA. Its listing shows about 260,000 distinct CDR3 sequences. This CDR3 has 14 residues. Germline CDR1 and CDR2: SGHRS and YFSETQ. The chain combines TRBV5-1 with TRBJ1-6. The source is a man younger than 30 in good health. Sample: blood T cells: a sorted CD56 or NKG2C T cell subset, CD4+ or CD8+ T cells, or bulk PBMC T cells (not recorded which). CDR3 sequence reads: CASSSGGFDSPLHF.